A single T cell receptor beta chain is shown here with its context. This CDR3 has 15 residues. The germline V gene has CDR1 SGHTA and CDR2 FQGNSA. The V end was cut by 5 bases, the J end by 6 bases, with 17 bases between. The data originate from a study of blood T cell repertoires in COVID-19. Original methodology: Quantification of nucleated cells was approximated via reference gene primer amplification. Clones were sequenced by immunoSEQ multiplex PCR, and TCRdb holds only the in-frame ones, with some missing. The DNA gave D and trimming, while V, J and clone size come from that table. This table has under 400,000 clones, about 90% appearing once.

The V and J genes are TRBV7-2 and TRBJ1-5, with a weak D call TRBD1 (6 bases). Sequenced: peripheral blood. The clonotype originates from a woman younger than 45 with COVID-19, enrolled during active disease. The CDR3 DNA follows: TGTGCCAGCAGCGAGGGGGTGGCAGTAAGTCAGCCCCAGCATTTT. Its protein product is CASSEGVAVSQPQHF.